The 29 T cell receptor beta chains reported below all come from one sample, sequenced in a study of cytomegalovirus exposure and HLA in healthy donors. The PCR had 60 Vbeta and 13 Jbeta primers. Clones were sequenced by immunoSEQ multiplex PCR, and TCRdb holds only the in-frame ones, with some missing. The repertoire consists of hundreds of thousands of clones, with around 85% occurring once and the leading ten covering 0.2% to 0.25%. Sequencing was performed on PBMCs. These receptors were taken from a girl aged 2 to 10 in good health and CMV-seronegative.

The V call is TRBV14, the J call TRBJ2-2; D gene uncertain. Germline CDR1 reads SGHDN; CDR2 reads FVKESK. This CDR3 has 15 residues. Trimming shortened V by 1 base and J by 6 bases, and 12 bases separated the two germline ends. CDR3 nucleotides: TGTGCCAGCAGCCAAGTCGCCAGGCTGCCCGGGGAGCTGTTTTTT. This codes for CASSQVARLPGELFF. The variable domain in full, with the rest retrieved from reference TRBV14 and TRBJ2-2, is EAGVTQFPSHSVIEKGQTVTLRCDPISGHDNLYWYRRVMGKEIKFLLHFVKESKQDESGMPNNRFLAERTGGTYSTLKVQPAELEDSGVYFCASSQVARLPGELFFGEGSRLTVL.

The chain is built from TRBV11-2 and TRBJ2-3, with TRBD2 matching over 12 bases. The junction had 9 bases not matched to a gene; V was cut back by 6 bases and J by 5 bases. Germline values: CDR1 SGHAT, CDR2 FQNNGV. The length of the CDR3 is 16 residues. In DNA form, the CDR3 reads TGTGCCAGCAGTCCCCTAGCGGGGGGGCCGGGAGATACGCAGTATTTT. Residues: CASSPLAGGPGDTQYF.

This clone was detected only a few times. CDR3 in DNA: TGTGCCAGCAGAGGGGGGGCCGAGACCCAGTACTTC. Translating gives CASRGGAETQYF. The gene calls are TRBV11-1 and TRBJ2-5; D may be TRBD2 (7 bases). Trimming removed 6 bases from V and 5 bases from J, with 10 bases in between. Germline V gene sequence: CDR1 SGHAT, CDR2 FQDESV (reference sequence). The CDR3 loop spans 12 amino acids. The whole variable domain, remainder taken from reference TRBV11-1 and TRBJ2-5, is EAEVAQSPRYKITEKSQAVAFWCDPISGHATLYWYRQILGQGPELLVQFQDESVVDDSQLPKDRFSAERLKGVDSTLKIQPAELGDSAMYLCASRGGAETQYFGPGTRLLVL.

The chain couples TRBV2 to TRBJ2-6; 7 nucleotides match TRBD1. V dropped 7 bases and J dropped 4; count of bases not matched to a gene: 4. CDR1 and CDR2 from the germline V gene are SNHLY and FYNNEI. The length of the CDR3 is 14 residues. DNA for the CDR3: TGTGCCAGCATTACAGGGGACGGGGCCAACGTCCTGACTTTC. This encodes CASITGDGANVLTF. The variable domain in full, with the rest retrieved from reference TRBV2 and TRBJ2-6, is EPEVTQTPSHQVTQMGQEVILRCVPISNHLYFYWYRQILGQKVEFLVSFYNNEISEKSEIFDDQFSVERPDGSNFTLKIRSTKLEDSAMYFCASITGDGANVLTFGAGSRLTVL.

This clone was observed a single time. The genes are TRBV15 and TRBJ1-3, with TRBD1 identical over 7 bases. The CDR3 sequence is 18 residues long. Per the germline V gene, CDR1 is LNHNV and CDR2 is YYDKDF (reference sequence). After removal of 3 bases from V and 1 base from J, the junction contained 12 bases not matched to a gene. The CDR3 DNA reads as TGTGCCACCAGCAGGCACCTATCAGGGGGGCATTCTGGAAACACCATATATTTT. This translates into CATSRHLSGGHSGNTIYF.

The V and J genes are TRBV6-1 and TRBJ1-2, with a possible D match to TRBD1 (6 bases). The CDR3 length is 15 residues. Germline V gene data show CDR1 as MNHNS and CDR2 as SASEGT. With 3 bases removed from V and 4 bases from J, the gap between germline ends came to 15 bases. The CDR3 region has the DNA TGTGCCAGCAGTGACTTATCCGGACAGTCCTATGGCTACACCTTC. Translation: CASSDLSGQSYGYTF.

The rearrangement links TRBV5-6 to TRBJ1-1; TRBD1 is a possible D gene (5 bases). The V end was cut by 0 bases, the J end by 3 bases, with 12 bases between. Germline CDR1 is SGHDT and CDR2 is YYEEEE. The CDR3 totals 15 residues. The CDR3 sequence is CASSLVGGWDTEAFF. The CDR3, as DNA: TGTGCCAGCAGCTTGGTCGGGGGGTGGGACACTGAAGCTTTCTTT.

A single count supports this clone. The chain carries TRBV11-2 and TRBJ1-1, with D maybe TRBD1 (5 bases). Germline V lookup: CDR1 SGHAT, CDR2 FQNNGV. The CDR3 extends over 15 amino acids. V shed 1 base and J shed 1 base, with 10 bases lying between them. CDR3 nucleotides: TGTGCCAGCAGCTTAGGGGGGGGACGGAACACTGAAGCTTTCTTT. This sequence encodes CASSLGGGRNTEAFF. Full variable domain (rest looked up from reference TRBV11-2 and TRBJ1-1): EAGVAQSPRYKIIEKRQSVAFWCNPISGHATLYWYQQILGQGPKLLIQFQNNGVVDDSQLPKDRFSAERLKGVDSTLKIQPAKLEDSAVYLCASSLGGGRNTEAFFGQGTRLTVV.

V is TRBV2 and J is TRBJ2-4; D gene ambiguous. Trimming removed 2 bases from V and 6 bases from J, with 5 bases in between. This CDR3 has 12 residues. Germline loops: CDR1 SNHLY, CDR2 FYNNEI. CDR3 amino acids: CASSEQLNIQYF. CDR3 nucleotide sequence: TGTGCCAGCAGTGAACAGTTAAACATTCAGTACTTC. The entire variable domain, with the rest obtained from reference TRBV2 and TRBJ2-4, is as follows: EPEVTQTPSHQVTQMGQEVILRCVPISNHLYFYWYRQILGQKVEFLVSFYNNEISEKSEIFDDQFSVERPDGSNFTLKIRSTKLEDSAMYFCASSEQLNIQYFGAGTRLSVL.

The V gene is TRBV7-9, the J gene TRBJ2-3; 9 bases are a match to TRBD2. V was pared by 4 bases and J by 11 bases, with 13 bases of the junction left unmatched. The germline V gene encodes CDR1 SEHNR and CDR2 FQNEAQ (reference sequence). This CDR3 has 15 residues. The CDR3 DNA reads TGTGCCAGCAGCTACAATAAGCGGGGGGCTCACGGGCAGTATTTT. Translating gives CASSYNKRGAHGQYF.

The chain employs TRBV11-2 and TRBJ2-5; D is uncertain. V lost 2 bases to trimming and J lost 1 base, with 11 bases between them. Per the germline V gene, CDR1 is SGHAT and CDR2 is FQNNGV. This CDR3 has 15 residues. CDR3 protein: CASSLNIGFQETQYF. The CDR3 region has the DNA TGTGCCAGCAGCTTAAATATCGGTTTCCAAGAGACCCAGTACTTC.

This clone was detected a few times. V gene TRBV7-8 combines with J gene TRBJ2-1, with 9 bases identical to TRBD2. Germline V CDR1 and CDR2: SGHVS, FQNEAQ. V lost 4 bases, J lost 14 bases, and 15 bases stayed unmatched. The CDR3 is 15 residues long. Here the CDR3 reads CASSSRWAGGPMKFF. The CDR3 DNA reads TGTGCCAGCAGCTCACGGTGGGCGGGAGGGCCAATGAAGTTCTTC.

The CDR3 protein is CASSSTVEYEQYF. CDR3 in DNA: TGTGCCAGCAGTTCTACGGTAGAGTACGAGCAGTACTTC. V usage is TRBV27 and J usage is TRBJ2-7; D not resolved. The CDR3 spans 13 residues. The germline V gene has CDR1 MNHEY and CDR2 SMNVEV (reference sequence). V was cut by 4 bases and J by 4 bases, with 11 bases left in between.

For the CDR3, the DNA is TGTGCCAGCAGTGATCAGGGGATGGGCTATGGCTACACCTTC. Its protein is CASSDQGMGYGYTF. The chain recombines TRBV6-4 with TRBJ1-2; D perhaps matches TRBD1 (6 bases). The germline V and J ends were trimmed by 3 bases and 4 bases, with 12 bases remaining between them. The CDR3 covers 14 residues. Germline-derived CDR1 and CDR2 are MRHNA and SNTAGT.

This clone has only one observation. Compared with germline, one end of the junction differs, possibly owing to a read error. The V call is TRBV7-9, the J call TRBJ1-2; 7 bases are shared with TRBD1. This CDR3 is built from 16 residues. Germline lookup yields CDR1 SEHNR and CDR2 FQNEAQ (reference sequence). In DNA form, the CDR3 reads TGTTCCAGCAGCTTATACCGGGCGGGACAGTCATATGGCTACACCTTC. Translated, it gives CSSSLYRAGQSYGYTF.

The chain couples TRBV7-9 to TRBJ2-1, with a weak D call TRBD1 (8 bases). CDR1 is SEHNR, CDR2 FQNEAQ, per germline (reference sequence). This CDR3 comprises 13 residues. Trimming cost V 5 bases and J 9 bases, with 14 bases left between them. The DNA for the CDR3 is TGTGCCAGCAGCCAGGACAGGGAGGGTGAGCAGTTCTTC. Its protein is CASSQDREGEQFF.

The chain has TRBV5-4 and TRBJ2-1; 7 positions match TRBD2. After removal of 2 bases from V and 5 bases from J, the junction contained 10 bases not matched to a gene. The CDR3 consists of 16 residues. Looked up from germline, CDR1 is SGHNT and CDR2 is YYREEE (reference sequence). The CDR3 sequence: CASSLIAGVGNNEQFF. CDR3 sequence (DNA): TGTGCCAGCAGCTTAATAGCGGGCGTGGGAAACAATGAGCAGTTCTTC.

J is TRBJ1-6 and V is TRBV19; 10 positions agree with TRBD1. Germline trimming cut 4 bases from V and 10 bases from J; bases unmatched to any gene: 4. Germline loops: CDR1 LNHDA, CDR2 SQIVND (reference sequence). This CDR3 comprises 14 residues. In DNA form, the CDR3 reads TGTGCCAGTAGTACCCGGGACAGGGGCTCACCCCTCCACTTT. It specifies CASSTRDRGSPLHF.

This sequence joins TRBV5-6 and TRBJ2-7; 9 bases match TRBD1. This CDR3 spans 12 amino acids. The V gene end was trimmed by 0 bases and the J gene end by 12 bases; junction bases not matched to a gene: 4. The germline V gene encodes CDR1 SGHDT and CDR2 YYEEEE. The CDR3 loop reads CASSLGRDRAYF. The DNA for the CDR3 is TGTGCCAGCAGCTTGGGCCGGGACAGGGCGTACTTC. The entire variable domain, with the rest obtained from reference TRBV5-6 and TRBJ2-7, is as follows: DAGVTQSPTHLIKTRGQQVTLRCSPKSGHDTVSWYQQALGQGPQFIFQYYEEEERQRGNFPDRFSGHQFPNYSSELNVNALLLGDSALYLCASSLGRDRAYFGPGTRLTVT.

The chain employs TRBV4-1 and TRBJ1-5; D is undetermined. The CDR3 spans 14 residues. The V end lost 1 base, the J end lost 3 bases, and 7 bases lay between the germline ends. Germline loops: CDR1 MGHRA, CDR2 YSYEKL. This CDR3 is CASSQATVNQPQHF. DNA for the CDR3: TGCGCCAGCAGCCAAGCAACGGTCAATCAGCCCCAGCATTTT.

The chain recombines TRBV19 with TRBJ1-2; D remains unclear. The CDR3 has 14 residues. CDR1 is LNHDA and CDR2 is SQIVND in the germline V gene (reference sequence). With 10 bases removed from V and 5 bases from J, the gap between germline ends came to 20 bases. CDR3 sequence: CATERPGGWYGYTF. The CDR3 nucleotides read TGTGCCACAGAAAGACCAGGAGGCTGGTATGGCTACACCTTC.

This clone was recorded only once. The chain combines TRBV19 with TRBJ1-1; D possibly corresponds to TRBD1 (5 bases). The V gene's germline CDR1 is LNHDA and CDR2 SQIVND (reference sequence). This CDR3 contains 14 residues. Deletions cut 6 bases from V and 7 bases from J, with 18 bases between. As DNA, the CDR3 is TGTGCCAGTAGCCCCTGGAGGGTGGGGGTTGAAGCTTTCTTT. Encoded protein: CASSPWRVGVEAFF.

The rearrangement links TRBV5-1 to TRBJ2-7; D is possibly TRBD2 (5 bases). The CDR3 runs 15 residues. V lost 4 bases and J lost 4, with 18 bases in between. Germline V gene sequence: CDR1 SGHRS, CDR2 YFSETQ. The CDR3 here is CASSAGFGGIYEQYF. The CDR3 bases are TGCGCCAGCAGCGCCGGTTTTGGAGGCATATACGAGCAGTACTTC.

The chain links TRBV29-1 to TRBJ2-5; D possibly corresponds to TRBD2 (5 bases). The V and J ends lost 3 bases and 5 bases respectively, with 25 bases between them. The CDR3 runs to 17 residues. Germline loops: CDR1 SQVTM, CDR2 ANQGSEA. The CDR3 DNA reads as TGCAGCGTTGAGGACCCCGGGGTAGCAGTTTTCGGGGAGACCCAGTACTTC. It translates to CSVEDPGVAVFGETQYF.

The rearrangement joins TRBV27 to TRBJ2-7, with 12 bases fitting TRBD2. The trim removed 6 bases at V and 6 bases at J, leaving 12 bases unmatched. From germline, CDR1 is MNHEY and CDR2 SMNVEV (reference sequence). The CDR3 is made up of 16 amino acids. The CDR3 bases are TGTGCCAGCAGCCCCGTAGCTAGCGGGAGGGCCCTCGAGCAGTACTTC. It yields the protein CASSPVASGRALEQYF.

This chain connects TRBV27 to TRBJ2-7, with D possibly TRBD2 on 6 matching bases. The CDR3 extends over 16 amino acids. Trimming stripped 6 bases from V and 0 bases from J, with 18 bases between. Germline loops: CDR1 MNHEY, CDR2 SMNVEV (reference sequence). The CDR3 bases are TGTGCCAGCAGGGGGGGACGGGGCGAAAACTCCTACGAGCAGTACTTC. This translates into CASRGGRGENSYEQYF.

The chain combines TRBV6-1 with TRBJ1-2, with 10 bases aligning to TRBD1. In germline, CDR1 is MNHNS, CDR2 SASEGT. The CDR3 is 14 amino acids. Trimming took 2 bases from V and 13 from J; bases not matched to a gene: 10. The CDR3 nucleotides read TGTGCCAGCAGTGAAAGGTTGAGGACAGGGGGGATCACCTTC. Amino acids: CASSERLRTGGITF.

The gene calls are TRBV6-5 and TRBJ1-1, with a weak D call TRBD1 (6 bases). Per germline, CDR1 MNHEY and CDR2 SVGAGI. CDR3 length: 15 residues. The V and J ends lost 6 bases and 4 bases respectively, with 18 bases between them. CDR3: CASSNANLRGTEAFF. CDR3 sequence (DNA): TGTGCCAGCAGCAATGCAAACCTCAGGGGCACTGAAGCTTTCTTT.

The V gene is TRBV10-1, the J gene TRBJ2-2; 10 bases are shared with TRBD1. In germline, CDR1 is WNHNN, CDR2 SYGVQD (reference sequence). CDR3 length equals 18 residues. Trimming cost V 4 bases and J 5 bases; bases outside gene matches: 13. The CDR3 coding sequence is TGCGCCAGCAGTGGAGCCCTGGGACAGGGGAGACGGACCGGGGAGCTGTTTTTT. It translates to CASSGALGQGRRTGELFF.